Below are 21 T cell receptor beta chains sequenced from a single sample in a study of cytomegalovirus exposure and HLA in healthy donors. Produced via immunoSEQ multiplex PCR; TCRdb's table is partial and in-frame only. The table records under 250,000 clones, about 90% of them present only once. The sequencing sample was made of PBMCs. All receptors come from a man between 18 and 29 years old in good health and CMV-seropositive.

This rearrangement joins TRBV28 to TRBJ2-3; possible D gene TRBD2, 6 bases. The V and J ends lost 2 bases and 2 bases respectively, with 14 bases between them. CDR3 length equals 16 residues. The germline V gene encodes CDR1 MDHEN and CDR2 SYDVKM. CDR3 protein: CASSLTGLRDTDTQYF. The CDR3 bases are TGTGCCAGCAGTTTAACGGGACTCCGCGACACAGATACGCAGTATTTT.

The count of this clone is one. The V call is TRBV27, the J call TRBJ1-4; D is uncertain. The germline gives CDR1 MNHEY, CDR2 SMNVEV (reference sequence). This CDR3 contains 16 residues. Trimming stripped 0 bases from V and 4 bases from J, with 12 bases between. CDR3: CASSLSSPRYNEKLFF. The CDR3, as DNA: TGTGCCAGCAGTTTATCCTCGCCACGGTATAATGAAAAACTGTTTTTT.

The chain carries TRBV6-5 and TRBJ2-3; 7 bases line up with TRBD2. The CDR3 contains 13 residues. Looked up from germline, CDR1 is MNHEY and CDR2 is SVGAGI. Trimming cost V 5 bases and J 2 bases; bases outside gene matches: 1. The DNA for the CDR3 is TGTGCCAGCAGTCGGGACTACACAGATACGCAGTATTTT. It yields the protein CASSRDYTDTQYF.

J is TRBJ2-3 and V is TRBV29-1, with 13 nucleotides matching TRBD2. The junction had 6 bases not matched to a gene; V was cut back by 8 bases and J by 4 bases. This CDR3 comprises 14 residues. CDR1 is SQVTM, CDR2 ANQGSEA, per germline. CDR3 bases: TGCAGCTCGGTGACTAGCGGGAGGCCAGATACGCAGTATTTT. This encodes CSSVTSGRPDTQYF.

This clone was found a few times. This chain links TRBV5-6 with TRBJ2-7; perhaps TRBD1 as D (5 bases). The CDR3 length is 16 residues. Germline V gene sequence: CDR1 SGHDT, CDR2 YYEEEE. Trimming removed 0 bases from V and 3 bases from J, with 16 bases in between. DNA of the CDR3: TGTGCCAGCAGCTTGGCTTCAGGGTTATCGGGCTACGAGCAGTACTTC. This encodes CASSLASGLSGYEQYF.

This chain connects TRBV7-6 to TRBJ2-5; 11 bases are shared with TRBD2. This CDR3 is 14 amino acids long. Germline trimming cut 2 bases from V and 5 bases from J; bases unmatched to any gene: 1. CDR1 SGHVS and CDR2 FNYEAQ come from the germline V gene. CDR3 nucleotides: TGTGCCAGCAGCTTAATAGCGGGAGGGGAGACCCAGTACTTC. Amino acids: CASSLIAGGETQYF.

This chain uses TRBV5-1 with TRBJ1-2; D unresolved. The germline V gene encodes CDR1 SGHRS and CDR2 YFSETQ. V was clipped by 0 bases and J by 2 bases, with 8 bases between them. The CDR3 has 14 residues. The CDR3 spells CASSLAPGNYGYTF. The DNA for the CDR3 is TGCGCCAGCAGCTTGGCGCCAGGAAACTATGGCTACACCTTC.

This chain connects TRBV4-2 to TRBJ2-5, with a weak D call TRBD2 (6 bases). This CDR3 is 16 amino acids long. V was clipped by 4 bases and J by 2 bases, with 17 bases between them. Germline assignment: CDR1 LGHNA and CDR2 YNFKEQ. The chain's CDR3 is CASSPRRAGSQETQYF. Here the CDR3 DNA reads TGTGCCAGCAGCCCGAGGAGGGCGGGGTCACAAGAGACCCAGTACTTC.

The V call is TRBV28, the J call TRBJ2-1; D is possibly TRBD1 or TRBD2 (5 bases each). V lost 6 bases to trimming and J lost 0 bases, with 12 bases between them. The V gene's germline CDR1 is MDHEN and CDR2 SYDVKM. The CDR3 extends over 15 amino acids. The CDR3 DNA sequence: TGTGCCAGCAGCCCTAGGGGAGACTCCTACAATGAGCAGTTCTTC. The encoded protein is CASSPRGDSYNEQFF.

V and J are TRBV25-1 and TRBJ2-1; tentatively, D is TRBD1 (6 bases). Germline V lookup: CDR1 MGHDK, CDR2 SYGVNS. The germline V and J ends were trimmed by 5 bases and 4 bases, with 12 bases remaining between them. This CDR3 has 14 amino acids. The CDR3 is CASSITGIYNEQFF. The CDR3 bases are TGTGCCAGCAGTATAACAGGGATATACAATGAGCAGTTCTTC.

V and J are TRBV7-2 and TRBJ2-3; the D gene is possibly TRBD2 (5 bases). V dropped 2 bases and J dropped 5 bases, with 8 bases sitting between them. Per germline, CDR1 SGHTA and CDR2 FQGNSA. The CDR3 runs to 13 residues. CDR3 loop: CASSLNGIDTQYF. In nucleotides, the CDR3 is TGTGCCAGCAGCTTAAACGGGATAGATACGCAGTATTTT.

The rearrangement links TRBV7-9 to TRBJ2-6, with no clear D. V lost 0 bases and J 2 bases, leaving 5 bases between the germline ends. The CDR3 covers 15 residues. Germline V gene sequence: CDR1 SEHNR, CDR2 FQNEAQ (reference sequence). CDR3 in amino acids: CASSLAGTGANVLTF. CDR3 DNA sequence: TGTGCCAGCAGCTTAGCGGGGACTGGGGCCAACGTCCTGACTTTC.

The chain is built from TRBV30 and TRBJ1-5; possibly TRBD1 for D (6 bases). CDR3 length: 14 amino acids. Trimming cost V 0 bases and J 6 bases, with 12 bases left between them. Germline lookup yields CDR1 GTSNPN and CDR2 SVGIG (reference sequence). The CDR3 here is CAWSVTGGTQPQHF. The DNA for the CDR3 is TGTGCCTGGAGTGTGACGGGGGGCACTCAGCCCCAGCATTTT.

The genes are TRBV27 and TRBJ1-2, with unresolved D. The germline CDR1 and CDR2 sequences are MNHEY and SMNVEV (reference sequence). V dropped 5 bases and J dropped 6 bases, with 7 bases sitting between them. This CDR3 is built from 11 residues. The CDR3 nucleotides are TGTGCCAGCAGTGAAGGGCATGGCTACACCTTC. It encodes CASSEGHGYTF.

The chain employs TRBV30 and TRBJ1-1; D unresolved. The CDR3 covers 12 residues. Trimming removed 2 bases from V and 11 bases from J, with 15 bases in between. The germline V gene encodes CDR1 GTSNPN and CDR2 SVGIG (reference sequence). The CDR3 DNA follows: TGTGCCTGGAGTTTACCCCCGCGGGAGGCTTTCTTT. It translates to CAWSLPPREAFF.

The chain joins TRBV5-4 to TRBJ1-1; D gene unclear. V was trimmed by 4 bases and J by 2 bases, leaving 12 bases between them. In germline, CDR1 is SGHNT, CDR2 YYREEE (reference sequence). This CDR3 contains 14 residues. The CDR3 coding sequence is TGTGCCAGCAGCCCACCCGGCCCCAACACTGAAGCTTTCTTT. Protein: CASSPPGPNTEAFF. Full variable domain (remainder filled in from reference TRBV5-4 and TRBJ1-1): ETGVTQSPTHLIKTRGQQVTLRCSSQSGHNTVSWYQQALGQGPQFIFQYYREEENGRGNFPPRFSGLQFPNYSSELNVNALELDDSALYLCASSPPGPNTEAFFGQGTRLTVV.

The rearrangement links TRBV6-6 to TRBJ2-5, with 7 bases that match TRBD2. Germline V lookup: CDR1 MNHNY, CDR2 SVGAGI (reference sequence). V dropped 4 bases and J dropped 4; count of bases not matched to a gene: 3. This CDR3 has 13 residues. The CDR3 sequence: CASSLTSRETQYF. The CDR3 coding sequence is TGTGCCAGCAGTTTGACTAGCCGAGAGACCCAGTACTTC.

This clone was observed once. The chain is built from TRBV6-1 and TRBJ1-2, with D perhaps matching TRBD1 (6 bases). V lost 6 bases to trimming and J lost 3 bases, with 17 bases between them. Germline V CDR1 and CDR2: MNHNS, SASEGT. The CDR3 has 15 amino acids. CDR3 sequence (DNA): TGTGCCAGCAGCGATAGATCACAGGGAGACTATGGCTACACCTTC. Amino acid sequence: CASSDRSQGDYGYTF.

CDR3 amino acids: CASSPYGSQPQHF. DNA of the CDR3: TGTGCCAGCAGCCCATACGGCAGCCAGCCCCAGCATTTT. V usage is TRBV7-6 and J usage is TRBJ1-5; D call uncertain. Looked up from germline, CDR1 is SGHVS and CDR2 is FNYEAQ. CDR3 length equals 13 residues. V was pared by 5 bases and J by 7 bases, with 12 bases between. The variable domain in full, with the rest retrieved from reference TRBV7-6 and TRBJ1-5, is GAGVSQSPRYKVTKRGQDVALRCDPISGHVSLYWYRQALGQGPEFLTYFNYEAQQDKSGLPNDRFSAERPEGSISTLTIQRTEQRDSAMYRCASSPYGSQPQHFGDGTRLSIL.

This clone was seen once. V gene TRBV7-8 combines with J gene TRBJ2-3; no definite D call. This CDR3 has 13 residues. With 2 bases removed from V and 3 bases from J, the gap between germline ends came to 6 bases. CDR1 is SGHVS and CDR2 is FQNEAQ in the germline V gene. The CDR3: CASSLYGTDTQYF. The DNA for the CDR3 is TGTGCCAGCAGCTTATATGGTACAGATACGCAGTATTTT.

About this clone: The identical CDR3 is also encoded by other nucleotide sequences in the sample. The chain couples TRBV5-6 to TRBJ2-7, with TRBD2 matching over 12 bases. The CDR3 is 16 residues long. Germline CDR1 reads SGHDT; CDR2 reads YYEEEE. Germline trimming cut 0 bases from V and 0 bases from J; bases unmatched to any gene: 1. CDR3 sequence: CASSLGLAGASYEQYF. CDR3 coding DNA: TGTGCCAGCAGCTTGGGACTAGCGGGAGCCTCCTACGAGCAGTACTTC. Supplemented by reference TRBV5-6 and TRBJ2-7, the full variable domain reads DAGVTQSPTHLIKTRGQQVTLRCSPKSGHDTVSWYQQALGQGPQFIFQYYEEEERQRGNFPDRFSGHQFPNYSSELNVNALLLGDSALYLCASSLGLAGASYEQYFGPGTRLTVT.